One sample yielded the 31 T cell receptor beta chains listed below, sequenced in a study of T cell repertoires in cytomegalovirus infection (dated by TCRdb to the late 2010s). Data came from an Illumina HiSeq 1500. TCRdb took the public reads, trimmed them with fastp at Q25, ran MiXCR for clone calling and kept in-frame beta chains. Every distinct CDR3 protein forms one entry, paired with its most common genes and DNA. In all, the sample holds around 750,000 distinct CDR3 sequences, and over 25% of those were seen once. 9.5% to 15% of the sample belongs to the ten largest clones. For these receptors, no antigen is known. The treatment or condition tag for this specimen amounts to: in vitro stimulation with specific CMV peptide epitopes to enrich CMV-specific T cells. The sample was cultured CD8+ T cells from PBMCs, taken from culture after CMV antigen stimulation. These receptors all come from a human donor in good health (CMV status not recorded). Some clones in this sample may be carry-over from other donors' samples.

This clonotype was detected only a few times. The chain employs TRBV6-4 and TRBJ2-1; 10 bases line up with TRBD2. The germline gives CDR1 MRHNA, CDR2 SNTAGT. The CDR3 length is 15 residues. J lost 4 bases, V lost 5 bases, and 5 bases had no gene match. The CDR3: CASSMTSGSYNEQFF. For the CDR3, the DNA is TGTGCCAGCAGTATGACTAGCGGGTCTTACAATGAGCAGTTCTTC.

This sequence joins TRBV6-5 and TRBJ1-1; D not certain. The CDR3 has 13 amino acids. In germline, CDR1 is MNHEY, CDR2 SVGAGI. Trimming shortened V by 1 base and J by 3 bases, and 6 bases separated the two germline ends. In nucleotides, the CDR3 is TGTGCCAGCAGTTACTATCCGGACACTGAAGCTTTCTTT. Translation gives CASSYYPDTEAFF.

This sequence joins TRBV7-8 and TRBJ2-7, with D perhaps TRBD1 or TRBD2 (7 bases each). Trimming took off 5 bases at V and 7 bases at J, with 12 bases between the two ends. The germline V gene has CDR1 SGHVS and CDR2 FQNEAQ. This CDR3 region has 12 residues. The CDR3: CASSAGGGEQYV. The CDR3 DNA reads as TGTGCCAGCAGCGCAGGGGGGGGGGAGCAGTACGTC.

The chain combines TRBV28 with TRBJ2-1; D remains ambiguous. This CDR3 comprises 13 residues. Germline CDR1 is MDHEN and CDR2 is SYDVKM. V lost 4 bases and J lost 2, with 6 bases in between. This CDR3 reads CASSSLAYNEQFF. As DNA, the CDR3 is TGTGCCAGCAGTTCGTTGGCCTACAATGAGCAGTTCTTC.

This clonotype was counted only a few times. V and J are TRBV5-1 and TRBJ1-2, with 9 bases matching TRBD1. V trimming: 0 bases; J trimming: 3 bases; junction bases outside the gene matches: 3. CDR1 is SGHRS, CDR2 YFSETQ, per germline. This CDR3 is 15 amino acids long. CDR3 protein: CASSLEGQGHYGYTF. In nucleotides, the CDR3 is TGCGCCAGCAGCTTGGAGGGACAGGGCCACTATGGCTACACCTTC.

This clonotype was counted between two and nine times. CDR3 nucleotides: TGCAGCGTTGCGGGGGAAAACGAGAGTGGCTACACCTTC. It specifies CSVAGENESGYTF. This chain uses TRBV29-1 with TRBJ1-2, with a weak D call TRBD1 (5 bases). Between the trimmed V and J ends, which lost 4 bases and 7 bases, there was a span of 16 bases. The germline V gene encodes CDR1 SQVTM and CDR2 ANQGSEA. The CDR3 totals 13 residues.

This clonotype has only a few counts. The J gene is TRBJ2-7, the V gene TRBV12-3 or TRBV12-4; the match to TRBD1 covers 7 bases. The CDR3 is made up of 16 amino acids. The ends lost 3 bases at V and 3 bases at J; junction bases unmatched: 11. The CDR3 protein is CASSFPSLTGDYEQYF. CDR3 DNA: TGTGCCAGCAGTTTCCCCTCGCTAACAGGGGACTACGAGCAGTACTTC.

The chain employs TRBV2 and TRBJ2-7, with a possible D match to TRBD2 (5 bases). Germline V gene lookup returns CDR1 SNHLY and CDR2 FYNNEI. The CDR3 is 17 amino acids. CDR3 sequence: CAILQITQPHGIYEQYF. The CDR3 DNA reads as TGTGCAATACTGCAGATTACCCAACCTCACGGGATCTACGAGCAGTACTTC. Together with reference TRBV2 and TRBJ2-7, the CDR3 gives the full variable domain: EPEVTQTPSHQVTQMGQEVILRCVPISNHLYFYWYRQILGQKVEFLVSFYNNEISEKSEIFDDQFSVERPDGSNFTLKIRSTKLEDSAMYFCAILQITQPHGIYEQYFGPGTRLTVT.

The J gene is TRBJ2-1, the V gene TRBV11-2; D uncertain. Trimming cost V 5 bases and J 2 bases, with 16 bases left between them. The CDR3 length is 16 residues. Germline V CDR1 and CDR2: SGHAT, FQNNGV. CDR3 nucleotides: TGTGCCAGCAGCCGAACCGGACGTTTGGCCTACAATGAGCAGTTCTTC. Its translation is CASSRTGRLAYNEQFF.

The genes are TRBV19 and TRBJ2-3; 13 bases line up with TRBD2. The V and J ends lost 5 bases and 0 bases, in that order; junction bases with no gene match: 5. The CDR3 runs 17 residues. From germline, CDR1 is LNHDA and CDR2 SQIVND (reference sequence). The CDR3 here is CASSPGLAGASTDTQYF. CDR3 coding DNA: TGTGCCAGTAGTCCCGGACTAGCGGGGGCGAGCACAGATACGCAGTATTTT.

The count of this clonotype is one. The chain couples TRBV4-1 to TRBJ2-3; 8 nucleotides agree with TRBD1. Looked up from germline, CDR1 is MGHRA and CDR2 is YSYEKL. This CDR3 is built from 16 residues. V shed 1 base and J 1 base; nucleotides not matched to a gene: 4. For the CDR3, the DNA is TGCGCCAGCAGCCAAGTGGGACAGGCTGGCACAGATACGCAGTATTTT. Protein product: CASSQVGQAGTDTQYF.

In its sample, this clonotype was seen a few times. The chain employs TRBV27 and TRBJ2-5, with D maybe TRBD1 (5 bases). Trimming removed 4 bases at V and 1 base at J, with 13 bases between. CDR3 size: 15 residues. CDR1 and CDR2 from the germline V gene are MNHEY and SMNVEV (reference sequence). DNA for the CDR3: TGTGCCAGCAGTTATTCGCAGGGTTTCCAAGAGACCCAGTACTTC. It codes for CASSYSQGFQETQYF.

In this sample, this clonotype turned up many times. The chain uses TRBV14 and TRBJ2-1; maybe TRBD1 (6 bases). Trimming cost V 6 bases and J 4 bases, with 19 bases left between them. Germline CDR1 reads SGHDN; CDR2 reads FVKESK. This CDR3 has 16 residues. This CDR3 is CASRVGGSAFYNEQFF. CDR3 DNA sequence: TGTGCCAGCAGGGTTGGGGGCTCGGCTTTTTACAATGAGCAGTTCTTC. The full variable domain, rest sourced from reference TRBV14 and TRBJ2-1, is EAGVTQFPSHSVIEKGQTVTLRCDPISGHDNLYWYRRVMGKEIKFLLHFVKESKQDESGMPNNRFLAERTGGTYSTLKVQPAELEDSGVYFCASRVGGSAFYNEQFFGPGTRLTVL.

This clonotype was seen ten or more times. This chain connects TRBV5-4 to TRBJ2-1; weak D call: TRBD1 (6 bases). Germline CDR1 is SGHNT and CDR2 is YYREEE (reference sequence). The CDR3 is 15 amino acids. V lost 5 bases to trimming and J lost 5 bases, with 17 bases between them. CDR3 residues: CASSNRDIGDNEQFF. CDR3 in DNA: TGTGCCAGCAGTAACCGGGACATAGGGGACAATGAGCAGTTCTTC.

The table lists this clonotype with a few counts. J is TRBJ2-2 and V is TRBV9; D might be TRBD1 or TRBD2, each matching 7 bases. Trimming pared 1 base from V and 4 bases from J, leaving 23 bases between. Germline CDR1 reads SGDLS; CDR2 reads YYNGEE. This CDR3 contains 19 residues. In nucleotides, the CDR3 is TGTGCCAGCAGCGTAAACCCATCAGGGGGGGGCGGAGGCACCGGGGAGCTGTTTTTT. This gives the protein CASSVNPSGGGGGTGELFF.

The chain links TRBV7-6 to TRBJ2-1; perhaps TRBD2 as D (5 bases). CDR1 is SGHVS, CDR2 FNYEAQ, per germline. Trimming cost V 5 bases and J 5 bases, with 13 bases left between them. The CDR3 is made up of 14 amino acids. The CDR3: CASSVERRDNEQFF. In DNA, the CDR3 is TGTGCCAGCAGCGTTGAAAGGCGGGACAATGAGCAGTTCTTC.

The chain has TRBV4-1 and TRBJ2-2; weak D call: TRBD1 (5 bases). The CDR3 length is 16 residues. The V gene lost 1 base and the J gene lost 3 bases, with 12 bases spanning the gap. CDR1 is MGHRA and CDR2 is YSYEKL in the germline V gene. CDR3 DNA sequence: TGCGCCAGCAGCCAAGCCGTGGGGCCGTACACCGGGGAGCTGTTTTTT. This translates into CASSQAVGPYTGELFF.

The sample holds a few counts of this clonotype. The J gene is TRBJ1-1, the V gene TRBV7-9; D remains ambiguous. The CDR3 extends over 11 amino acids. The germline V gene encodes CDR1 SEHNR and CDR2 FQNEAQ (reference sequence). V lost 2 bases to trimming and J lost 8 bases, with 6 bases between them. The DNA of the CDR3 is TGTGCCAGCAGCTTACCCGGCGAAGCTTTCTTT. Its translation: CASSLPGEAFF. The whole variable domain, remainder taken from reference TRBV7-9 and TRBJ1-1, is DTGVSQNPRHKITKRGQNVTFRCDPISEHNRLYWYRQTLGQGPEFLTYFQNEAQLEKSRLLSDRFSAERPKGSFSTLEIQRTEQGDSAMYLCASSLPGEAFFGQGTRLTVV.

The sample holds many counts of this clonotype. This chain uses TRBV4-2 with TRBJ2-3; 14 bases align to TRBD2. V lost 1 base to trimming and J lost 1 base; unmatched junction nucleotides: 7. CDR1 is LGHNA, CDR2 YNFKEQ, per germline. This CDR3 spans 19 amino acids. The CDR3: CASSQVRTSGGQRTDTQYF. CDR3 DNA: TGTGCCAGCAGCCAAGTTAGGACTAGCGGGGGGCAACGCACAGATACGCAGTATTTT.

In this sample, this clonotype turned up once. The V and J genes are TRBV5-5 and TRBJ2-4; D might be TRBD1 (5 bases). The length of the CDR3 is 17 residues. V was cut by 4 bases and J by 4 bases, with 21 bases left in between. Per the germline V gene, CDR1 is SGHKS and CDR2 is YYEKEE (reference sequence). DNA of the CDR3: TGTGCCAGCAGCCCCAGGGTAGCACTATATCCAAAAAACATTCAGTACTTC. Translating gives CASSPRVALYPKNIQYF. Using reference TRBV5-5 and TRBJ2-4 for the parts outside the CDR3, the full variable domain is DAGVTQSPTHLIKTRGQQVTLRCSPISGHKSVSWYQQVLGQGPQFIFQYYEKEERGRGNFPDRFSARQFPNYSSELNVNALLLGDSALYLCASSPRVALYPKNIQYFGAGTRLSVL.

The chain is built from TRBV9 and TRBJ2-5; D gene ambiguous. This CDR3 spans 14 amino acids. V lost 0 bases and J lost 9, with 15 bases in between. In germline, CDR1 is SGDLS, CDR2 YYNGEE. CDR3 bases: TGTGCCAGCAGCGTAGTTCCACCGAGTTTGCCCCAGTACTTC. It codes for CASSVVPPSLPQYF. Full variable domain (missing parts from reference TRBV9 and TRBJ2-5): DSGVTQTPKHLITATGQRVTLRCSPRSGDLSVYWYQQSLDQGLQFLIQYYNGEERAKGNILERFSAQQFPDLHSELNLSSLELGDSALYFCASSVVPPSLPQYFGPGTRLLVL.

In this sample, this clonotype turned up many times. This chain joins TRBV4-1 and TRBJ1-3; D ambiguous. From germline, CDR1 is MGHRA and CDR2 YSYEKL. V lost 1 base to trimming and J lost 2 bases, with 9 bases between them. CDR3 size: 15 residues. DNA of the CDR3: TGCGCCAGCAGCCAAGGACCAATAACTGGAAACACCATATATTTT. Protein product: CASSQGPITGNTIYF.

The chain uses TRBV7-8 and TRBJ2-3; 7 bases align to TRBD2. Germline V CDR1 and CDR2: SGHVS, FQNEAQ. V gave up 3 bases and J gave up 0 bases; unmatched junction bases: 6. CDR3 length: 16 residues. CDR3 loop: CASSFRSRGSTDTQYF. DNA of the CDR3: TGTGCCAGCAGCTTCCGGTCGCGGGGGAGCACAGATACGCAGTATTTT.

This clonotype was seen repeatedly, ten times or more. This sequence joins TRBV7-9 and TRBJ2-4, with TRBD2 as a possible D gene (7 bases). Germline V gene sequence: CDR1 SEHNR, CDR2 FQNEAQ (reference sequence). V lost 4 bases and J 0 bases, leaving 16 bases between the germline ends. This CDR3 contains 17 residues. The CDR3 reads CASSSDRGAAAKNIQYF. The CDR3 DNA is TGTGCCAGCAGCTCAGACCGGGGGGCCGCAGCCAAAAACATTCAGTACTTC.

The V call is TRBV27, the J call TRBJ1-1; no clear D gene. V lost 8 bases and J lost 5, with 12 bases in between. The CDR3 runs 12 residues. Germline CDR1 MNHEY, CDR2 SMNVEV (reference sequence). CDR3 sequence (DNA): TGTGCCAGCTCCCGCCCCTATACTGAAGCTTTCTTT. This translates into CASSRPYTEAFF.

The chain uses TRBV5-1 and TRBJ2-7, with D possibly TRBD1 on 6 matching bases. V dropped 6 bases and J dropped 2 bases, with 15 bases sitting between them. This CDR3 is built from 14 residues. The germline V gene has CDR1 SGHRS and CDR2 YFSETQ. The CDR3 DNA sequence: TGCGCCAGCAAAGAGGGGGACACAGCCTACGAGCAGTACTTC. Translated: CASKEGDTAYEQYF.

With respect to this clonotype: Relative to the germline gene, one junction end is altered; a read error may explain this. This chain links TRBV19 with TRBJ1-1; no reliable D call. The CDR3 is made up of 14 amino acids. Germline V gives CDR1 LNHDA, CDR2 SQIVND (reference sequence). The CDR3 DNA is TGTGCCAGTAGTATAACTGACCTGCGCGCTGAAGCTTCCTTT. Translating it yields CASSITDLRAEASF.

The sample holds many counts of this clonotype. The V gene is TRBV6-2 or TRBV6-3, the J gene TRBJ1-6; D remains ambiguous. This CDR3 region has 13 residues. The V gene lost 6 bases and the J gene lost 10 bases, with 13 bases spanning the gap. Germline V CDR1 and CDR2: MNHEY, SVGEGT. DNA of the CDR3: TGTGCCAGCAGATGGACCGAGGGCTCACCCCTCCACTTT. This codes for CASRWTEGSPLHF.

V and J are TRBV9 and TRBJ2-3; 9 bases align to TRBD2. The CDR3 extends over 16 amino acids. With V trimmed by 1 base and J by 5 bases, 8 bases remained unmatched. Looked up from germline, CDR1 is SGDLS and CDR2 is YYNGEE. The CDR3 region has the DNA TGTGCCAGCAGCGTATATCTAGCGGGGCCCTTAGATACGCAGTATTTT. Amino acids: CASSVYLAGPLDTQYF.

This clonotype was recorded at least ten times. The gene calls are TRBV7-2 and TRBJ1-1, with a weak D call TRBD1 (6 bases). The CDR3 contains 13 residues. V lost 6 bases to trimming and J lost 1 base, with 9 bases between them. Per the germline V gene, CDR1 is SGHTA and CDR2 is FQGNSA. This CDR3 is CASRRTANTEAFF. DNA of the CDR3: TGTGCCAGCAGGCGGACAGCGAACACTGAAGCTTTCTTT.

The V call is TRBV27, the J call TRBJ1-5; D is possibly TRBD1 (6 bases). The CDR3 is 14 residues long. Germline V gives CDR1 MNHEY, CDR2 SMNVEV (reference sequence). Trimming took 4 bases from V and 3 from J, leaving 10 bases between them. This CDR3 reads CASSSGALNQPQHF. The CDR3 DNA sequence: TGTGCCAGCAGTTCAGGGGCCCTCAATCAGCCCCAGCATTTT.